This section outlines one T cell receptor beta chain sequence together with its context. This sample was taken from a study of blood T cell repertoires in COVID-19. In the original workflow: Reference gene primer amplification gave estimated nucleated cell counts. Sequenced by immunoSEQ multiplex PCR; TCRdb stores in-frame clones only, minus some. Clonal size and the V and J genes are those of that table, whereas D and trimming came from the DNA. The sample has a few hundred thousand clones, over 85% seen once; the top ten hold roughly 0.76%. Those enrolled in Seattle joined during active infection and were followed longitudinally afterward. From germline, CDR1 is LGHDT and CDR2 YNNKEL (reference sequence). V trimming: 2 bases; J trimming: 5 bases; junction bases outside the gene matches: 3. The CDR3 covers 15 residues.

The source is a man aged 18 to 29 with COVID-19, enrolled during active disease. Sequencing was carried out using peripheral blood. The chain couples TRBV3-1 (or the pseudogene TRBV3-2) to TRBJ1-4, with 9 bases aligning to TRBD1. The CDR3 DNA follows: TGTGCCAGCAGCCAACCGACAGGGGGAAATGAAAAACTGTTTTTT. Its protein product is CASSQPTGGNEKLFF.